This record covers a single T cell receptor (beta chain). J lost 4 bases, V lost 2 bases, and 8 bases had no gene match. Germline V gene data show CDR1 as MNHEY and CDR2 as SVGAGI. The CDR3 extends over 16 amino acids. The data were taken from a study of blood T cell repertoires in COVID-19. As handled by the study authors: Nucleated cell number was recorded as an estimate derived from reference gene primer amplification. Sequencing used immunoSEQ multiplex PCR; TCRdb keeps in-frame clones, though not all of them. Clone size and V and J calls were adopted from that table, with D and trimming inferred from the DNA. The table lists roughly 250,000 clones, around 82% of them singletons, with around 7.9% in the top ten.

The source is a man between 35 and 55 years old with active or convalescent COVID-19. This chain uses TRBV6-5 with TRBJ2-5, with TRBD1 identical over 9 bases. Sample: peripheral blood. CDR3 coding DNA: TGTGCCAGCAGTTACCTTCGGGGACAGGGAACAGAGACCCAGTACTTC. Its translation: CASSYLRGQGTETQYF.